This T cell receptor (beta chain) was sequenced for a study of Tregs in tolerant kidney transplant recipients. The CDR3 extends over 12 amino acids. Germline-derived CDR1 and CDR2 are SGHKS and YYEKEE (reference sequence). The ends were cut back, 10 bases at V and 3 bases at J, with 13 bases in the middle. Sequencing was performed with immunoSEQ multiplex PCR; in TCRdb, only in-frame clones are kept and a portion is missing. Among 100,000 to 120,000 clones listed, 90% were seen once. The clonotype comes from a human donor who received a combined kidney and bone marrow transplant. V and J are TRBV5-5 and TRBJ1-2; TRBD1 is a possible D gene (5 bases). The sample was CD4+ T cells from blood, taken before the transplant. The CDR3 coding sequence is TGTGCCTCCTCAGGGAACTACTATGGCTACACCTTC. It codes for CASSGNYYGYTF.